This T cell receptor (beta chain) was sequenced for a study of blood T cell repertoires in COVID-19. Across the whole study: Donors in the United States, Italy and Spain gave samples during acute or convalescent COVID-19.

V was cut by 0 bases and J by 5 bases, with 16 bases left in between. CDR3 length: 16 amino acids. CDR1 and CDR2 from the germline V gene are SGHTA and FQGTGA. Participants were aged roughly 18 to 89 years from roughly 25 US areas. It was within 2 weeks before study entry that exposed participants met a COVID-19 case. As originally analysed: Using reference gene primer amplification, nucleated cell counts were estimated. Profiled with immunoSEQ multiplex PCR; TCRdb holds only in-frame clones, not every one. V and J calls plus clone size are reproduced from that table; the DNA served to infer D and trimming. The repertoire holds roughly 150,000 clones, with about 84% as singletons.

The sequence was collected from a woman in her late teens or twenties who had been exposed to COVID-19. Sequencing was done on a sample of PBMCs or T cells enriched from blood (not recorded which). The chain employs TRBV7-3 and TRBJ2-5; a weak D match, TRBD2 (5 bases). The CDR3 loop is CASSLTRSAAGETQYF. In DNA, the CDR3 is TGTGCCAGCAGCTTAACAAGATCCGCGGCGGGTGAGACCCAGTACTTC.